This entry features one T cell receptor beta chain sequence. Profiling relied on immunoSEQ multiplex PCR, and the TCRdb table lists in-frame clones only, not all of them. This sample carries about 180,000 clones, roughly 86% of them seen once, and the ten largest clones take roughly 2.9%. Trimming cost V 4 bases and J 0 bases, with 15 bases left between them. The germline V gene has CDR1 MNHNY and CDR2 SVGAGI (reference sequence). This CDR3 spans 16 amino acids. The sample is drawn from a study of blood T cell repertoires in COVID-19. Study-level background: The study drew acute and convalescent COVID-19 samples from the United States, Italy and Spain. From T cells, B-cell-depleted T cells, or PBMCs came the material, which was cDNA or gDNA.

This TCR derives from a woman in her 30s with active or convalescent COVID-19. The sequenced sample was peripheral blood. V and J are TRBV6-6 and TRBJ1-1; a possible D gene is TRBD1 (5 bases). The CDR3 here is CASSSETVRMNTEAFF. CDR3 bases: TGTGCCAGCAGTTCCGAGACAGTCAGAATGAACACTGAAGCTTTCTTT.